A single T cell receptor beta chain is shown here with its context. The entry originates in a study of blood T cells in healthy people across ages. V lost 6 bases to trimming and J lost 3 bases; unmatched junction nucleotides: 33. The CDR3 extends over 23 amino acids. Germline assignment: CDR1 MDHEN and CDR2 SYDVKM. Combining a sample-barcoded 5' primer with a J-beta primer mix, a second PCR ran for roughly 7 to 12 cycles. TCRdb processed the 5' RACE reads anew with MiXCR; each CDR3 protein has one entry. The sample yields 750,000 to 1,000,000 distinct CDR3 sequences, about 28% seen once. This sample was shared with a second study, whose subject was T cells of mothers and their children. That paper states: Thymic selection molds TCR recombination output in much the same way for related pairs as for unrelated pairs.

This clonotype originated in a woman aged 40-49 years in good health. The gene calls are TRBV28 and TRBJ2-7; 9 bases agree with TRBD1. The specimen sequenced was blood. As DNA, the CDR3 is TGTGCCAGCAGACCCTCTCCCGCCCGACCCAAGACAGGGGGTTTTTATCGGGACTACGAGCAGTACTTC. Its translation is CASRPSPARPKTGGFYRDYEQYF.